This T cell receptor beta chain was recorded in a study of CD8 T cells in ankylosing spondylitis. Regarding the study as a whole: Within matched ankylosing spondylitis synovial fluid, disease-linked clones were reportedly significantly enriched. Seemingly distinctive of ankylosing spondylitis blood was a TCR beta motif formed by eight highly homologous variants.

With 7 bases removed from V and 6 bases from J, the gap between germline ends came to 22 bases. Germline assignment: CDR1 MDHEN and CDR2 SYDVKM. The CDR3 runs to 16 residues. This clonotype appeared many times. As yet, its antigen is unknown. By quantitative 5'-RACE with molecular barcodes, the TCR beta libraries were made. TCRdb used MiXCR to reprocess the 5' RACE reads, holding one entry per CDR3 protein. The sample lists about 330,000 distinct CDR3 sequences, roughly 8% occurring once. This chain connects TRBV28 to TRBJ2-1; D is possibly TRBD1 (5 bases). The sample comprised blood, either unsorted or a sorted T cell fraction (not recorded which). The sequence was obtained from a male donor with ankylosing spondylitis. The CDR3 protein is CASKSTVTYQPNEQFF. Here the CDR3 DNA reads TGTGCCAGCAAATCGACAGTTACTTACCAACCCAATGAGCAGTTCTTC.